This T cell receptor beta chain was sequenced for a study of shared clonotypes between healthy human individuals. A CD45RA-negative memory subset and a CD45RA+ naive subset were separated from the CD4+ cells. CDR1 and CDR2 (germline): ENHRY, SYGVKD. The CDR3 has 16 amino acids. The ends lost 10 bases at V and 0 bases at J; junction bases unmatched: 9. The run depth of the assay was deep. Sequencing was performed with immunoSEQ multiplex PCR; in TCRdb, only in-frame clones are kept and a portion is missing. This sample has about 990,000 clones, with roughly 74% found just once. Sequencing was carried out using memory CD4+ T cells from PBMCs. Subset specified: CD45RA-negative fraction. This TCR came from a man younger than 30 in good health. Some clones in this sample may be carry-over from other donors' samples. The chain couples TRBV10-3 to TRBJ1-5; 10 bases agree with TRBD1. The DNA of the CDR3 is TGTGCCACCGGGACAGGGGACAGTAGTAGCAATCAGCCCCAGCATTTT. Residues: CATGTGDSSSNQPQHF.